Listed below are T cell receptor beta chains from one sample, sequenced in a study of T cells in Graves' hyperthyroidism and ophthalmopathy. TCRdb itself ran the multiplex PCR reads through MiXCR, one entry per CDR3 protein. Of roughly 510,000 distinct CDR3 sequences listed, 20% to 25% are singletons. The sequencing input was blood. The receptor set was obtained from a man aged 18 to 30 with Graves' hyperthyroidism. The CDR3 runs from the conserved cysteine through the conserved F or W. Each record gives: J gene, clone size, D gene, V gene, CDR3 DNA, CDR3 protein. D genes are given only for firm matches. Clone size is stated in some rows and not others, as once, few, many or a class when expanded.

>TRBJ2-7|.|TRBD2|TRBV27
TGCGCCAGCAGTTCCCTCGCTAGCGGGGGCTATCTGTGGGGCTACGAGCAGTACTTC
CASSSLASGGYLWGYEQYF
>TRBJ1-3|many|.|TRBV6-2/TRBV6-3
TGTGCCAGCAGTTACTCGATAGTGGACTCTGGAAACACCATATATTTT
CASSYSIVDSGNTIYF
>TRBJ2-5|many|TRBD1|TRBV27
TGTGCCAGCTGGGGGACAGGGGGCAGGGAGACCCAGTACTTC
CASWGTGGRETQYF
>TRBJ1-1|many|.|TRBV29-1
TGCAGCGTTCGCGGGGTAGGGACTGAAGCTTTCTTT
CSVRGVGTEAFF
>TRBJ2-7|many|.|TRBV10-3
TGTGCCATCTCCGAGGGTCTCCGAGGAGGCCGCGAGCAGTACTTC
CAISEGLRGGREQYF
>TRBJ2-5|.|.|TRBV12-3/TRBV12-4
TGTGCCAGCACCCTCCGGCTTAGCTCGGAGACCCAGTACTTC
CASTLRLSSETQYF
>TRBJ2-7|.|.|TRBV7-6
TGTGCCAGCAGCTTAGCTAGGGAGGCGGGCGAGCAGTACTTC
CASSLAREAGEQYF
>TRBJ2-7|many|TRBD1|TRBV27
TGTGCCAGCTCATTCCAAGGGACAGCTTCCTACGAGCAGTACTTC
CASSFQGTASYEQYF
>TRBJ1-3|.|.|TRBV20-1
TGCAGTGCTAGGGACCCGAAGGGGAACACCATATATTTT
CSARDPKGNTIYF
>TRBJ2-2|few|.|TRBV12-3/TRBV12-4
TGTGCCAGCATTGAGACCTACACCGGGGAGCTGTTTTTT
CASIETYTGELFF
>TRBJ2-7|few|.|TRBV12-3/TRBV12-4
TGTGCCAGCAGTTTTGAACTACTCTACGAGCAGTACTTC
CASSFELLYEQYF
>TRBJ2-7|.|TRBD1|TRBV30
TGTGCCTGCGACAGGGGATTAGCTGTCGGCGAGCAGTACTTC
CACDRGLAVGEQYF
>TRBJ2-7|.|.|TRBV13
TGTGCCAGCAGCTCCGGAGTTGGGGCCTACGAGCAGTACTTC
CASSSGVGAYEQYF
>TRBJ2-7|.|TRBD1|TRBV6-1
TGTGCCAGCAGCCGACCGGGACAGGGTGTCTACGAGCAGTACTTC
CASSRPGQGVYEQYF
>TRBJ2-4|many|TRBD1|TRBV11-2
TGTGCCAGCAGCCTCGACGGGACAGCCGGATTTCTAGCCAAAAACATTCAGTACTTC
CASSLDGTAGFLAKNIQYF
>TRBJ1-1|many|.|TRBV28
TGTGCCAGCAGTTTACACGGGGGCGAGCCCATGAACACTGAAGCTTTCTTT
CASSLHGGEPMNTEAFF
>TRBJ2-7|many|TRBD2|TRBV15
TGTGCCACCAGCAGAGGCCCACGGACTAGCTACGAGCAGTACTTC
CATSRGPRTSYEQYF
>TRBJ2-7|many|.|TRBV2
TGTGCCAGCAGTGAAGCGGCCAGATGGAGTTATCCCTACGAGCAGTACTTC
CASSEAARWSYPYEQYF
>TRBJ1-5|few|TRBD1|TRBV20-1
TGCAGTGCTAGGTCGGGACAGGGAGTTCAGCCCCAGCATTTT
CSARSGQGVQPQHF
>TRBJ2-7|many|.|TRBV20-1
TGCAGTGCTAGAGGGGGGACAGCGGGCGCGCAGTACTTC
CSARGGTAGAQYF
>TRBJ2-5|many|.|TRBV2
TGTGCCAGCAGTGAAATCGGCTGGGGGCCGGAGACCCAGTACTTC
CASSEIGWGPETQYF
>TRBJ1-2|many|.|TRBV7-2
TGTGCCAGCAGCTTAAATGGAGGCTCTAACTATGGCTACACCTTC
CASSLNGGSNYGYTF
>TRBJ1-2|many|TRBD1|TRBV27
TGTGCCAGCCTACCTGAGACAGGGGGAGGCGGCTACACCTTC
CASLPETGGGGYTF
>TRBJ1-1|many|.|TRBV12-5
TGTGCTAGTGGTTTGTTTCGGGGTGCGAACACTGAAGCTTTCTTT
CASGLFRGANTEAFF
>TRBJ1-1|few|.|TRBV9
TGTGCCAGCAGCGAAAATCACGGGACTGAAGCTTTCTTT
CASSENHGTEAFF
>TRBJ2-7|many|.|TRBV6-5
TGTGCCAGCAGTACTATCCCGGGAAGCGACGAGCAGTACTTC
CASSTIPGSDEQYF
>TRBJ2-7|many|.|TRBV6-1
TGTGCCAGCAGCCAACCCCGGGACGGCCGCCGCGAGCAGTACTTC
CASSQPRDGRREQYF
>TRBJ2-5|many|.|TRBV7-9
TGTGCCAGCAGCTTAGGGCCACCGCAAGAGACCCAGTACTTC
CASSLGPPQETQYF
>TRBJ2-7|.|.|TRBV6-1
TGTGCCATACGGAGGACAGACTCTTCCTACGAGCAGTACTTC
CAIRRTDSSYEQYF
>TRBJ2-5|many|TRBD1|TRBV6-5
TGTGCCAGCAGTTACTCCGGCAGGGGGCAAGAGACCCAGTACTTC
CASSYSGRGQETQYF
>TRBJ2-2|many|TRBD2|TRBV30
TGTGCCTGGAGTACGGGACTAGCGGGGCTCGGGGAGCTGTTTTTT
CAWSTGLAGLGELFF